The sequence of this T cell receptor (beta chain) was determined in a study of graft-versus-host responses after intestinal transplantation. Study background: Once they had received anti-thymocyte globulin induction, all recipients took tacrolimus and steroids for around 3 years.

Whole-study results and caveats: Patients who carried graft-donor T cell macrochimerism also had high graft-versus-host to host-versus-graft clonal ratios in their allografts.

V gave up 4 bases and J gave up 5 bases; unmatched junction bases: 9. This CDR3 comprises 15 residues. Germline CDR1 reads SGHVS; CDR2 reads FNYEAQ. The protocol was immunoSEQ multiplex PCR, while the TCRdb copy is restricted to in-frame clones and leaves out a portion. This table holds some 90,000 clones, just under 95% found once. Details on this clone: The target antigen is unknown.

The sequenced sample was unstimulated CD8+ T cells sorted from spleen or lymph node cells, obtained before intestinal transplant. The sequence was obtained from a human donor who received an intestinal transplant. The V gene is TRBV7-6, the J gene TRBJ2-7; 9 bases match TRBD2. CDR3 region: CASSSLAGSLHEQYF. The CDR3, as DNA: TGTGCCAGCAGCTCTCTAGCGGGATCCCTCCACGAGCAGTACTTC.